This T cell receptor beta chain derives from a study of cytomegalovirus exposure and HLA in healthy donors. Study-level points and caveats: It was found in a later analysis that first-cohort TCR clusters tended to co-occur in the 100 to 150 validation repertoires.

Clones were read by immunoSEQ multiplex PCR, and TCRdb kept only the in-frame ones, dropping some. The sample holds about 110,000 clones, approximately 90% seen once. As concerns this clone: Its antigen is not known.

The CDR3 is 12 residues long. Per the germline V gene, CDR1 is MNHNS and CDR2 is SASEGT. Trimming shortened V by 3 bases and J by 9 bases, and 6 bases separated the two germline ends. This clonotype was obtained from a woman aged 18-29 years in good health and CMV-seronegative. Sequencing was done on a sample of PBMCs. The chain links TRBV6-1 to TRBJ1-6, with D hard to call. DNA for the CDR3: TGTGCCAGCAGTGACAAACTTTCACCCCTCCACTTT. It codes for CASSDKLSPLHF.